This TCR beta chain was recovered during a study of patients and donors after allogeneic stem cell transplantation. Germline trimming cut 5 bases from V and 5 bases from J; bases unmatched to any gene: 8. The CDR3 runs 14 residues. Germline V gene sequence: CDR1 LNHNV, CDR2 YYDKDF (reference sequence). TCRdb called the RT-PCR reads again in MiXCR, with one record for every CDR3 protein. The sample lists about a million distinct CDR3 sequences, around 17% occurring once. The chain employs TRBV15 and TRBJ2-5; 7 bases are a match to TRBD1. The sequenced material came from blood, either unsorted or a sorted T cell fraction (not recorded which). This sequence was found in a human donor who was either an allogeneic HSCT recipient or a stem cell or donor lymphocyte infusion donor (not recorded which). It is not recorded whose cells these are; they may come from a transplant donor. CDR3 residues: CATSVDRAAETQYF. The CDR3 coding sequence is TGTGCCACCAGCGTTGACAGGGCAGCGGAGACCCAGTACTTC.